This T cell receptor beta chain was sequenced in a study of OX40 agonist ivuxolimab in advanced cancers. Study as a whole: An anti-OX40 (CD134) antibody with agonistic activity, ivuxolimab, was administered to patients. Anti-PD-1, anti-PD-L1 or anti-CTLA-4 therapy given earlier was allowed, and over 35% had some. One hepatocellular carcinoma and a couple of cutaneous melanoma patients partially responded.

Worth noting for this clone: Within the sample, other DNA sequences also encode this same CDR3.

Measured with immunoSEQ multiplex PCR; TCRdb has only the in-frame clones, and not every one. The top ten hold about 8.2% of the sample, which has roughly 70,000 clones, more than 80% seen once. Trimming removed 1 base from V and 7 bases from J, with 11 bases in between. The CDR3 totals 14 residues. Germline CDR1 is LNHNV and CDR2 is YYDKDF (reference sequence). The sequence was obtained from an adult with an advanced solid tumor such as melanoma, head and neck, liver or kidney cancer. The sequencing used CD4+ or CD8+ T cells sorted from blood, collected in a trial of the OX40 agonist ivuxolimab. V gene TRBV15 combines with J gene TRBJ1-5; D ambiguous. The CDR3: CATSRVGPPQPQHF. Here the CDR3 DNA reads TGTGCCACCAGCAGAGTAGGACCGCCCCAGCCCCAGCATTTT.